Below, 21 T cell receptor beta chains from the same sample are listed, as sequenced in a study of CD8+ T cells in alopecia areata. RNA was isolated and reverse transcribed to cDNA, the sequencing template. Clones were read by immunoSEQ multiplex PCR, and TCRdb kept only the in-frame ones, dropping some. The data show about 200,000 clones, roughly 50% seen once. Specimen: CD8+ T cells sorted from blood. The receptor source for this set is a human donor in good health.

This clone occurred a few times. At the DNA level, this CDR3 is encoded by other sequences in the same sample as well. The V and J genes are TRBV7-9 and TRBJ1-1, with D tentatively TRBD1 (5 bases). Germline V lookup: CDR1 SEHNR, CDR2 FQNEAQ (reference sequence). The length of the CDR3 is 12 residues. Deletions cut 5 bases from V and 4 bases from J, with 8 bases between. The DNA for the CDR3 is TGTGCCAGCAGCCCCGGGGGCACTGAAGCTTTCTTT. Its translation is CASSPGGTEAFF.

This clone was seen a few times. The rearrangement links TRBV13 to TRBJ2-7; possible D gene TRBD2, 6 bases. Trimming took off 3 bases at V and 4 bases at J, with 22 bases between the two ends. Germline assignment: CDR1 PRHDT and CDR2 FYEKMQ (reference sequence). The length of the CDR3 is 17 residues. This chain's CDR3 is CASSLGPMGGGPYEQYF. As DNA, the CDR3 is TGTGCCAGCAGCTTGGGTCCGATGGGGGGAGGACCTTACGAGCAGTACTTC.

The rearrangement joins TRBV7-9 to TRBJ1-5, with TRBD1 matching over 8 bases. Losses at the gene ends were 4 bases for V and 3 bases for J; bases not matched to a gene: 8. CDR1 is SEHNR, CDR2 FQNEAQ, per germline (reference sequence). The CDR3 covers 16 residues. CDR3 nucleotide sequence: TGTGCCAGCAGCTATGCGGACAGGGCCTTCAATCAGCCCCAGCATTTT. This gives the protein CASSYADRAFNQPQHF.

The V gene is TRBV12-5, the J gene TRBJ1-1, with D perhaps matching TRBD1 (5 bases). The CDR3 contains 17 residues. V lost 3 bases to trimming and J lost 1 base, with 18 bases between them. Germline V gene lookup returns CDR1 LGHNT and CDR2 FRNRAP. The CDR3 region has the DNA TGTGCTAGTGGTTTCCTTCTTCCCAGGGAGGCGAACACTGAAGCTTTCTTT. As protein: CASGFLLPREANTEAFF.

This clone was detected only a few times. Other DNA sequences in the sample encode the same CDR3. The rearrangement uses TRBV7-9 and TRBJ1-1; D call uncertain. Germline V gene lookup returns CDR1 SEHNR and CDR2 FQNEAQ (reference sequence). The CDR3 has 11 residues. Trimming cost V 3 bases and J 5 bases, with 4 bases left between them. The CDR3 region is CASSFGTEAFF. The CDR3 coding sequence is TGTGCCAGCAGCTTTGGTACTGAAGCTTTCTTT.

The chain recombines TRBV4-1 with TRBJ2-3; 9 nucleotides line up with TRBD2. There are 19 residues in the CDR3. Germline CDR1 MGHRA, CDR2 YSYEKL. Losses at the gene ends were 3 bases for V and 5 bases for J; bases not matched to a gene: 18. The CDR3 spells CASSHPKERGAMRGDTQYF. The CDR3 DNA is TGCGCCAGCAGCCACCCTAAGGAGCGGGGGGCCATGAGGGGAGATACGCAGTATTTT.

The chain joins TRBV25-1 to TRBJ2-5; 9 nucleotides agree with TRBD2. This CDR3 has 15 residues. CDR1 and CDR2 from the germline V gene are MGHDK and SYGVNS. With 4 bases clipped from V and 1 base from J, the junction kept 4 bases outside the gene matches. The CDR3 DNA reads TGTGCCAGCAGTGGCTTTAGCGGGGGCCAAGAGACCCAGTACTTC. This translates into CASSGFSGGQETQYF.

The chain joins TRBV7-8 to TRBJ2-7, with D possibly matching TRBD2 (6 bases). V was shortened by 4 bases and J by 5 bases, with 15 bases between the two germline ends. CDR1 and CDR2 (germline): SGHVS, FQNEAQ. This CDR3 is 14 amino acids long. The CDR3 loop reads CASSSPGRGNEQYF. Here the CDR3 DNA reads TGTGCCAGCAGCTCCCCGGGACGGGGGAACGAGCAGTACTTC.

This chain connects TRBV5-1 to TRBJ1-1; the D is unclear. Germline CDR1 reads SGHRS; CDR2 reads YFSETQ. The CDR3 loop spans 14 amino acids. V was trimmed by 0 bases and J by 5 bases, leaving 11 bases between them. The chain's CDR3 is CASSLEGLRTEAFF. The CDR3 region has the DNA TGCGCCAGCAGCTTGGAGGGCCTAAGGACTGAAGCTTTCTTT.

The chain recombines TRBV27 with TRBJ2-7; 8 nucleotides agree with TRBD1. The CDR3 is 14 amino acids. The germline gives CDR1 MNHEY, CDR2 SMNVEV (reference sequence). Trimming took 2 bases from V and 7 from J; bases not matched to a gene: 7. CDR3 residues: CASSLDNRGNEQYF. The DNA of the CDR3 is TGTGCCAGCAGTTTAGATAACAGGGGGAATGAGCAGTACTTC.

This clone was observed a single time. The chain carries TRBV14 and TRBJ1-2; D uncertain. Germline loops: CDR1 SGHDN, CDR2 FVKESK. Between the trimmed V and J ends, which lost 4 bases and 4 bases, there was a span of 10 bases. The CDR3 runs 13 residues. For the CDR3, the DNA is TGTGCCAGCAGCCCGGGAGAGGTCTATGGCTACACCTTC. This encodes CASSPGEVYGYTF.

The CDR3 DNA reads TGTGCTAGTGGTTTGTCCGCCTCCTTGTCGGGGGGGCGGGCATACAATGAGCAGTTCTTC. This translates into CASGLSASLSGGRAYNEQFF. This chain links TRBV12-5 with TRBJ2-1; 8 bases map to TRBD2. The CDR3 length is 20 residues. Unmatched junction bases numbered 19, after V lost 2 bases and J lost 4 bases. CDR1 and CDR2 from the germline V gene are LGHNT and FRNRAP.

In its sample, this clone was seen a few times. The rearrangement joins TRBV7-9 to TRBJ2-1, with D tentatively TRBD2 (6 bases). V was clipped by 5 bases and J by 5 bases, with 13 bases between them. Germline V lookup: CDR1 SEHNR, CDR2 FQNEAQ (reference sequence). CDR3 size: 14 residues. CDR3 loop: CASSPGTGHNEQFF. CDR3 in DNA: TGTGCCAGCAGCCCGGGGACTGGACACAATGAGCAGTTCTTC. Based on the CDR3 plus reference TRBV7-9 and TRBJ2-1, the full variable domain is DTGVSQNPRHKITKRGQNVTFRCDPISEHNRLYWYRQTLGQGPEFLTYFQNEAQLEKSRLLSDRFSAERPKGSFSTLEIQRTEQGDSAMYLCASSPGTGHNEQFFGPGTRLTVL.

The V and J genes are TRBV5-1 and TRBJ2-5; D assignment may be TRBD1 or TRBD2 (6 bases each). The CDR3 spans 16 residues. V lost 4 bases to trimming and J lost 5 bases, with 21 bases between them. From germline, CDR1 is SGHRS and CDR2 YFSETQ. The CDR3, as DNA: TGCGCCAGCAGCAGGGGGGAGGACGGACGACTTGAGACCCAGTACTTC. Amino acids: CASSRGEDGRLETQYF.

This clone was recorded a few times. V usage is TRBV5-1 and J usage is TRBJ2-7; D is uncertain. CDR3 length: 14 amino acids. The germline CDR1 and CDR2 sequences are SGHRS and YFSETQ. V shed 4 bases and J shed 1 base, with 12 bases lying between them. The DNA of the CDR3 is TGCGCCAGCAGCCCGACGGATTCTTCCTACGAGCAGTACTTC. Protein product: CASSPTDSSYEQYF.

V usage is TRBV5-6 and J usage is TRBJ2-7, with D maybe TRBD1 (6 bases). The CDR3 spans 15 residues. Germline values: CDR1 SGHDT, CDR2 YYEEEE. The V gene lost 4 bases and the J gene lost 3 bases, with 17 bases spanning the gap. The CDR3 is CASSKDSSSGYEQYF. The CDR3 DNA is TGTGCCAGCAGCAAGGACAGCTCTTCAGGCTACGAGCAGTACTTC.

This clone was detected only a few times. This chain links TRBV9 with TRBJ2-7; D is possibly TRBD1 (6 bases). Trimming left V 0 bases short and J 7 bases short, with 11 bases between. The CDR3 has 13 residues. CDR1 is SGDLS, CDR2 YYNGEE, per germline. The chain's CDR3 is CASSVGDTGEQYF. The CDR3 DNA sequence: TGTGCCAGCAGCGTAGGGGACACGGGGGAGCAGTACTTC.

The J gene is TRBJ2-7, the V gene TRBV10-3; a possible D gene is TRBD1 (6 bases). The CDR3 sequence is 15 residues long. Germline V gene sequence: CDR1 ENHRY, CDR2 SYGVKD. The V and J ends lost 4 bases and 2 bases respectively, with 15 bases between them. CDR3 in amino acids: CAISGGRTETYEQYF. The CDR3 region has the DNA TGTGCCATCAGTGGGGGGCGGACCGAGACCTACGAGCAGTACTTC.

This chain connects TRBV25-1 to TRBJ2-7; the D gene is possibly TRBD2 (6 bases). Germline V CDR1 and CDR2: MGHDK, SYGVNS. The V end lost 8 bases, the J end lost 7 bases, and 12 bases lay between the germline ends. The CDR3 is made up of 11 amino acids. The CDR3 nucleotides are TGTGCCAGCGGATGGGGGGATGAGCAGTACTTC. It is translated as CASGWGDEQYF.

This clone was detected only once. The chain carries TRBV4-1 and TRBJ2-3; D is perhaps TRBD1 or TRBD2 (5 bases each). The V end lost 4 bases, the J end lost 0 bases, and 20 bases lay between the germline ends. Germline V lookup: CDR1 MGHRA, CDR2 YSYEKL. The CDR3 loop spans 18 amino acids. The CDR3 DNA follows: TGCGCCAGCAGCCCTCTGGGACGGAAAAGCGCTAGCACAGATACGCAGTATTTT. Amino acid sequence: CASSPLGRKSASTDTQYF.

This clone appeared a few times. The chain joins TRBV27 to TRBJ1-6; no definite D call. The CDR3 spans 12 residues. In germline, CDR1 is MNHEY, CDR2 SMNVEV (reference sequence). Trimming removed 2 bases from V and 6 bases from J, with 2 bases in between. The DNA of the CDR3 is TGTGCCAGCAGTTTAAGTAATTCACCCCTCCACTTT. Protein: CASSLSNSPLHF.